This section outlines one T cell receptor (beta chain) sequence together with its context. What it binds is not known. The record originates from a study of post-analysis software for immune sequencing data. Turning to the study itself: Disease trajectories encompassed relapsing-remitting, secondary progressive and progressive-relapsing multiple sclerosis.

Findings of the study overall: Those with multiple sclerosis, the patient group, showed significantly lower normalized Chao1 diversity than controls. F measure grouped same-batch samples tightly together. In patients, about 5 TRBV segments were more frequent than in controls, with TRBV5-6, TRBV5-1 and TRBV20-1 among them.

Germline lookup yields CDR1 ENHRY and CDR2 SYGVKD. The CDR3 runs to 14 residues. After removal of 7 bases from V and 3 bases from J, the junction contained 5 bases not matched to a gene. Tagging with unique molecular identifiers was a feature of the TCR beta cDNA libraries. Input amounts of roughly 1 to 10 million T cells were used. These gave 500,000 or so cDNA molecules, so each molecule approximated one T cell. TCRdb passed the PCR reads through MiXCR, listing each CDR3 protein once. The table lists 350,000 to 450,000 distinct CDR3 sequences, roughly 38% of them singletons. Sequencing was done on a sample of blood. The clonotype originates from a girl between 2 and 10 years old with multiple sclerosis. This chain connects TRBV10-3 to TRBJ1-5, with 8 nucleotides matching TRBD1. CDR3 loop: CAINARGPNQPQHF. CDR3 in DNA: TGTGCCATCAATGCCAGGGGGCCCAATCAGCCCCAGCATTTT.